This entry lists 19 T cell receptor beta chains sequenced from one sample in a study of blood T cells in healthy people across ages. A sample-barcoded 5' primer and a J-beta primer mix were used in a second PCR of roughly 6 to 11 cycles. A single record per CDR3 protein comes from TCRdb applying MiXCR to the 5' RACE reads. The repertoire has some 1.1 million distinct CDR3 sequences, 35% to 40% of them found once; the top ten carry under 15%. The sequenced material came from blood. These receptors all stem from a young man in good health.

About this clonotype: An end of the junction differs from the germline gene, which may be a read error. The chain employs TRBV5-1 and TRBJ1-2; D remains ambiguous. The CDR3 has 14 residues. Germline V gene data show CDR1 as SGHRS and CDR2 as YFSETQ. The CDR3 region has the DNA TGCGCCAGCAACTTGGAAGGTCAACTGAATGGCTACACCTTC. It specifies CASNLEGQLNGYTF.

This clonotype was found a few times. The rearrangement joins TRBV12-3 or TRBV12-4 to TRBJ1-4; weak D call: TRBD1 (5 bases). The CDR3 runs 14 residues. V gave up 7 bases and J gave up 8 bases, with 17 bases separating them. CDR3 region: CASTSGTHVEKLFF. In DNA, the CDR3 is TGTGCCAGCACTTCCGGGACCCACGTAGAAAAACTGTTTTTT.

The chain couples TRBV20-1 to TRBJ2-1; D may be TRBD1 or TRBD2 (5 bases each). The CDR3 spans 15 residues. In germline, CDR1 is DFQATT, CDR2 SNEGSKA (reference sequence). Deletions cut 5 bases from V and 12 bases from J, with 26 bases between. The chain's CDR3 is CSAFNPRGSTDTQFF. The CDR3 nucleotides read TGCAGTGCTTTTAATCCGAGGGGTAGCACAGATACGCAGTTCTTC.

The J gene is TRBJ1-1, the V gene TRBV5-1; D perhaps matches TRBD1 (5 bases). CDR3 size: 16 residues. The V end lost 0 bases, the J end lost 0 bases, and 12 bases lay between the germline ends. CDR1 and CDR2 from the germline V gene are SGHRS and YFSETQ. In nucleotides, the CDR3 is TGCGCCAGCAGCTTGGCAGGGACCCCTATGAACACTGAAGCTTTCTTT. Protein product: CASSLAGTPMNTEAFF. Variable domain in full (rest from reference TRBV5-1 and TRBJ1-1): KAGVTQTPRYLIKTRGQQVTLSCSPISGHRSVSWYQQTPGQGLQFLFEYFSETQRNKGNFPGRFSGRQFSNSRSEMNVSTLELGDSALYLCASSLAGTPMNTEAFFGQGTRLTVV.

This chain joins TRBV6-2 or TRBV6-3 and TRBJ2-3, with a tentative D call TRBD1 (5 bases). Germline lookup yields CDR1 MNHEY and CDR2 SVGEGT. Trimming shortened V by 0 bases and J by 3 bases, and 16 bases separated the two germline ends. The CDR3 has 17 residues. The DNA for the CDR3 is TGTGCCAGCAGTTACTCGCGGCAGCCAAGGGGAACAGATACGCAGTATTTT. This gives the protein CASSYSRQPRGTDTQYF.

The chain couples TRBV12-3 or TRBV12-4 to TRBJ2-1; the match to TRBD2 covers 9 bases. This CDR3 contains 15 residues. Trimming cost V 5 bases and J 7 bases; bases outside gene matches: 9. The CDR3: CASSQRAGGTNEQFF. CDR3 coding DNA: TGTGCCAGCAGTCAGAGGGCGGGGGGGACTAATGAGCAGTTCTTC.

The rearrangement uses TRBV19 and TRBJ1-1, with D unresolved. Trimming took 7 bases from V and 5 from J, leaving 14 bases between them. CDR1 and CDR2 (germline): LNHDA, SQIVND (reference sequence). The length of the CDR3 is 13 residues. The CDR3 reads CASTTHWRTEAFF. The CDR3 nucleotides are TGTGCCAGTACCACGCACTGGAGAACTGAAGCTTTCTTT.

This clonotype was observed a few times. This sequence joins TRBV6-6 and TRBJ1-4; tentatively, D is TRBD1 (5 bases). The germline V gene encodes CDR1 MNHNY and CDR2 SVGAGI (reference sequence). V was trimmed by 1 base and J by 8 bases, leaving 11 bases between them. The CDR3 covers 14 residues. The DNA of the CDR3 is TGTGCCAGCAGTTACTTTCAGGGCGGGGAAAAACTGTTTTTT. This gives the protein CASSYFQGGEKLFF.

This clonotype was recorded a few times. The CDR3 reads CASSLAGRTGNGYTF. The CDR3, as DNA: TGTGCCAGCAGCTTAGCTGGGAGGACAGGGAATGGCTACACCTTC. The genes are TRBV7-2 and TRBJ1-2; TRBD1 agrees at 8 bases. V lost 0 bases to trimming and J lost 6 bases; unmatched junction nucleotides: 6. From germline, CDR1 is SGHTA and CDR2 FQGNSA. This CDR3 is 15 amino acids long.

The gene calls are TRBV7-9 and TRBJ1-3, with unresolved D. Per germline, CDR1 SEHNR and CDR2 FQNEAQ (reference sequence). V lost 10 bases, J lost 0 bases, and 10 bases lay in between. The CDR3 is made up of 13 amino acids. The CDR3 loop reads CATSQPSGNTIYF. CDR3 sequence (DNA): TGTGCCACCAGTCAGCCCTCTGGAAACACCATATATTTT.

Only a few counts were recorded for this clonotype. The genes are TRBV7-8 and TRBJ2-1; weak D call: TRBD2 (7 bases). V dropped 2 bases and J dropped 5 bases, with 22 bases sitting between them. The germline CDR1 and CDR2 sequences are SGHVS and FQNEAQ. The CDR3 runs 18 residues. The CDR3 region has the DNA TGTGCCAGCAGCTTAATCCGGGGGGCAAACCCTGATCACAATGAGCAGTTCTTC. Translating it yields CASSLIRGANPDHNEQFF.

The chain couples TRBV15 to TRBJ2-1, with D possibly matching TRBD2 (6 bases). The CDR3 runs to 13 residues. Trimming removed 1 base at V and 8 bases at J, with 9 bases between. Germline CDR1 LNHNV, CDR2 YYDKDF (reference sequence). The CDR3 DNA sequence: TGTGCCACCAGCAGAGTCCCGGGGGATGAGCAGTTCTTC. This encodes CATSRVPGDEQFF.

This clonotype was recorded a few times. This rearrangement joins TRBV27 to TRBJ2-1, with TRBD2 matching 9 bases. The CDR3 is 16 residues long. The J segment lost 8 bases and the V segment lost 2 bases, leaving 10 bases of the junction unmatched. Germline CDR1 is MNHEY and CDR2 is SMNVEV (reference sequence). CDR3 sequence: CASSLPKTSGRDEQFF. The CDR3 nucleotides read TGTGCCAGCAGTTTACCTAAGACTAGCGGTCGGGATGAGCAGTTCTTC.

The table lists this clonotype with a few counts. CDR3 in amino acids: CSATRQENYGYTF. CDR3 sequence (DNA): TGCAGTGCTACCCGACAGGAAAACTATGGCTACACCTTC. The rearrangement links TRBV20-1 to TRBJ1-2; a possible D gene is TRBD1 (6 bases). Per the germline V gene, CDR1 is DFQATT and CDR2 is SNEGSKA (reference sequence). V dropped 4 bases and J dropped 2 bases, with 11 bases sitting between them. The CDR3 spans 13 residues.

This clonotype was counted between two and nine times. The genes are TRBV12-3 or TRBV12-4 and TRBJ1-4; possible D gene TRBD1, 6 bases. CDR3 length equals 13 residues. V was pared by 6 bases and J by 12 bases, with 17 bases between. This chain's CDR3 is CASSPEGGAELFF. The CDR3 DNA follows: TGTGCCAGCAGCCCAGAGGGGGGGGCAGAACTGTTTTTT.

Here the CDR3 DNA reads TGTGCCAGCAGTTTACCAGTTGCAACTAATGAAAAACTGTTTTTT. Residues: CASSLPVATNEKLFF. This chain uses TRBV28 with TRBJ1-4; no clear D gene. With 2 bases removed from V and 0 bases from J, the gap between germline ends came to 7 bases. Per the germline V gene, CDR1 is MDHEN and CDR2 is SYDVKM. This CDR3 has 15 amino acids.

The chain has TRBV6-5 and TRBJ2-1, with 8 bases lining up with TRBD1. Germline CDR1 is MNHEY and CDR2 is SVGAGI. This CDR3 contains 14 residues. Trimming removed 6 bases from V and 2 bases from J; junction bases left unmatched: 3. The CDR3 DNA is TGTGCCAGCAGGGGGACAGGAGCCTACAATGAGCAGTTCTTC. Amino acids: CASRGTGAYNEQFF.

The V and J genes are TRBV9 and TRBJ1-4; 8 positions match TRBD1. The CDR3 runs 16 residues. Germline-derived CDR1 and CDR2 are SGDLS and YYNGEE. J was trimmed by 2 bases and V by 3 bases; bases with no gene match: 6. CDR3 DNA: TGTGCCAGCAGCGGCAGCCGGGACAGGACTAATGAAAAACTGTTTTTT. Amino acid sequence: CASSGSRDRTNEKLFF.

J is TRBJ1-3 and V is TRBV12-3 or TRBV12-4; D not certain. This CDR3 is 14 amino acids long. Trimming left V 5 bases short and J 0 bases short, with 8 bases between. CDR3 in amino acids: CASSHTLSGNTIYF. The CDR3 DNA follows: TGTGCCAGCAGTCACACACTCTCTGGAAACACCATATATTTT.